These 21 T cell receptor beta chains were sequenced from one sample in a study of CD8 T cells in Susac syndrome. Reverse transcription of 0.5 to 1 ug RNA was performed with random hexamers. TCRdb reprocessed the immunoSEQ multiplex PCR reads via MiXCR and lists one record per CDR3 protein. The data show about 180,000 distinct CDR3 sequences, around 95% seen once. Sequences were obtained from CD4+ T cells from PBMCs. The receptors derive from a human donor with multiple sclerosis.

The rearrangement uses TRBV5-1 and TRBJ2-1; D uncertain. The CDR3 has 11 amino acids. Germline lookup yields CDR1 SGHRS and CDR2 YFSETQ. Trimming took off 1 base at V and 10 bases at J, with 6 bases between the two ends. CDR3 sequence reads: CASSLKAEQFF. In nucleotides, the CDR3 is TGCGCCAGCAGCTTGAAAGCAGAGCAGTTCTTC.

CDR3 coding DNA: TGTGCCACTACCTATGTAACAGGGCCCGGGGCCAACGTCCTGACTTTC. Translating gives CATTYVTGPGANVLTF. The chain combines TRBV19 with TRBJ2-6, with a weak D call TRBD1 (6 bases). The CDR3 has 16 amino acids. CDR1 LNHDA and CDR2 SQIVND come from the germline V gene (reference sequence). The V gene lost 10 bases and the J gene lost 4 bases, with 20 bases spanning the gap.

Of note for this clonotype: One junction end does not reproduce the germline sequence, and a read error may be involved. The chain carries TRBV5-1 and TRBJ1-2; no clear D. The CDR3 runs 14 residues. CDR1 and CDR2 from the germline V gene are SGHRS and YFSETQ. The CDR3 loop reads CASSLDVTSYAAAF. In nucleotides, the CDR3 is TGCGCCAGCAGCTTGGACGTGACCTCATATGCCGCCGCCTTC.

The gene calls are TRBV28 and TRBJ2-1; maybe TRBD1 (5 bases). V was pared by 5 bases and J by 10 bases, with 9 bases between. Per the germline V gene, CDR1 is MDHEN and CDR2 is SYDVKM. This CDR3 region has 11 residues. In nucleotides, the CDR3 is TGTGCCAGCAGTCTTCGACAGGAGCAGTTCTTC. It codes for CASSLRQEQFF.

V usage is TRBV7-9 and J usage is TRBJ2-7; 7 positions match TRBD1. The CDR3 is 15 residues long. Trimming cost V 1 base and J 1 base; bases outside gene matches: 4. The germline CDR1 and CDR2 sequences are SEHNR and FQNEAQ (reference sequence). CDR3 coding DNA: TGTGCCAGCAGCTTAGGCCCGGACAGGTCCTACGAGCAGTACTTC. Translation: CASSLGPDRSYEQYF.

The DNA for the CDR3 is TGTGCCTGGAGCCATCGACAGGGATATCACAATGAGCAGTTCTTC. Translating gives CAWSHRQGYHNEQFF. The chain carries TRBV30 and TRBJ2-1; 7 bases are a match to TRBD1. V was pared by 3 bases and J by 5 bases, with 10 bases of the junction left unmatched. Germline V gene sequence: CDR1 GTSNPN, CDR2 SVGIG (reference sequence). The CDR3 length is 15 residues.

This clonotype was picked up one time. The chain joins TRBV29-1 to TRBJ1-1; D is possibly TRBD1 (6 bases). V gave up 4 bases and J gave up 1 base, with 13 bases separating them. CDR1 SQVTM and CDR2 ANQGSEA come from the germline V gene. This CDR3 contains 14 residues. The CDR3 spells CSVGSGARNTEAFF. CDR3 DNA: TGCAGCGTTGGTTCAGGGGCCCGGAACACTGAAGCTTTCTTT. Drawing the rest from reference TRBV29-1 and TRBJ1-1, the complete variable domain is SAVISQKPSRDICQRGTSLTIQCQVDSQVTMMFWYRQQPGQSLTLIATANQGSEATYESGFVIDKFPISRPNLTFSTLTVSNMSPEDSSIYLCSVGSGARNTEAFFGQGTRLTVV.

The chain carries TRBV6-5 and TRBJ1-1, with D hard to call. Germline V gene data show CDR1 as MNHEY and CDR2 as SVGAGI. Trimming pared 2 bases from V and 1 base from J, leaving 8 bases between. The CDR3 consists of 14 residues. This CDR3 reads CASSYREENTEAFF. The CDR3 nucleotides read TGTGCCAGCAGTTACAGGGAAGAGAACACTGAAGCTTTCTTT.

The chain is built from TRBV14 and TRBJ1-2, with a tentative D call TRBD1 (5 bases). Germline V gene data show CDR1 as SGHDN and CDR2 as FVKESK. There are 15 residues in the CDR3. The germline V and J ends were trimmed by 0 bases and 3 bases, with 11 bases remaining between them. The CDR3 DNA sequence: TGTGCCAGCAGCCAAGATACGGGGCAGTACTATGGCTACACCTTC. Translated: CASSQDTGQYYGYTF.

The chain recombines TRBV7-2 with TRBJ2-3, with 9 bases matching TRBD1. Trimming removed 11 bases from V and 6 bases from J; junction bases left unmatched: 12. The CDR3 contains 14 residues. Germline V CDR1 and CDR2: SGHTA, FQGNSA. The CDR3 sequence: CACAWGQGPDTQYF. The CDR3 region has the DNA TGTGCCTGTGCTTGGGGACAGGGCCCCGATACGCAGTATTTT. The whole variable domain, remainder taken from reference TRBV7-2 and TRBJ2-3, is GAGVSQSPSNKVTEKGKDVELRCDPISGHTALYWYRQSLGQGLEFLIYFQGNSAPDKSGLPSDRFSAERTGGSVSTLTIQRTQQEDSAVYLCACAWGQGPDTQYFGPGTRLTVL.

V is TRBV3-1 and J is TRBJ2-1, with TRBD1 identical over 12 bases. Germline lookup yields CDR1 LGHDT and CDR2 YNNKEL (reference sequence). The J segment lost 9 bases and the V segment lost 1 base, leaving 13 bases of the junction unmatched. The CDR3 covers 18 residues. For the CDR3, the DNA is TGTGCCAGCAGCCAAGTCCGGCCGGGGGACAGGGGGCCGGGTGAGCAGTTCTTC. This codes for CASSQVRPGDRGPGEQFF.

CDR3 protein: CAIYQGGGVDTEAFF. Here the CDR3 DNA reads TGTGCCATCTACCAGGGAGGAGGGGTGGACACTGAAGCTTTCTTT. The gene calls are TRBV7-2 and TRBJ1-1; perhaps TRBD1 as D (5 bases). Trimming took 10 bases from V and 3 from J, leaving 21 bases between them. The CDR3 length is 15 residues. In germline, CDR1 is SGHTA, CDR2 FQGNSA.

The chain is built from TRBV29-1 and TRBJ2-7; no clear D gene. CDR1 and CDR2 from the germline V gene are SQVTM and ANQGSEA. Trimming shortened V by 6 bases and J by 2 bases, and 17 bases separated the two germline ends. This CDR3 region has 14 residues. CDR3: CSVLFIDSTYEQYF. The DNA for the CDR3 is TGCAGCGTACTATTTATAGATTCGACCTACGAGCAGTACTTC.

J is TRBJ1-1 and V is TRBV7-9; D unclear. V was trimmed by 2 bases and J by 2 bases, leaving 9 bases between them. Germline values: CDR1 SEHNR, CDR2 FQNEAQ (reference sequence). The CDR3 covers 14 residues. CDR3 residues: CASSLSGYNTEAFF. The DNA of the CDR3 is TGTGCCAGCAGCTTATCGGGCTATAACACTGAAGCTTTCTTT. Filled out from reference TRBV7-9 and TRBJ1-1, the complete variable domain reads DTGVSQNPRHKITKRGQNVTFRCDPISEHNRLYWYRQTLGQGPEFLTYFQNEAQLEKSRLLSDRFSAERPKGSFSTLEIQRTEQGDSAMYLCASSLSGYNTEAFFGQGTRLTVV.

The rearrangement joins TRBV29-1 to TRBJ1-2; D is uncertain. Germline V gene sequence: CDR1 SQVTM, CDR2 ANQGSEA. Trimming shortened V by 7 bases and J by 0 bases, and 18 bases separated the two germline ends. This CDR3 spans 15 amino acids. CDR3 in DNA: TGCAGCGCCTGGTCGGGAGGCTCCACTAACTATGGCTACACCTTC. Translated: CSAWSGGSTNYGYTF.

This sequence joins TRBV7-2 and TRBJ2-7; D may be TRBD1 (6 bases). Germline V gene data show CDR1 as SGHTA and CDR2 as FQGNSA. The CDR3 spans 14 residues. With 1 base removed from V and 2 bases from J, the gap between germline ends came to 9 bases. In DNA, the CDR3 is TGTGCCAGCAGCTTAGGTAGACAGGCCTACGAGCAGTACTTC. Its protein is CASSLGRQAYEQYF.

The chain joins TRBV29-1 to TRBJ2-3, with a tentative D call TRBD2 (5 bases). The germline gives CDR1 SQVTM, CDR2 ANQGSEA. This CDR3 is built from 12 residues. The ends were cut back, 1 base at V and 5 bases at J, with 7 bases in the middle. The DNA for the CDR3 is TGCAGCGTTGAAGGGCGGGTAGATACGCAGTATTTT. This encodes CSVEGRVDTQYF.

V gene TRBV3-1 combines with J gene TRBJ1-6; 9 nucleotides align to TRBD1. With V trimmed by 6 bases and J by 7 bases, 16 bases remained unmatched. This CDR3 has 18 amino acids. Germline V gene lookup returns CDR1 LGHDT and CDR2 YNNKEL (reference sequence). The CDR3 loop reads CASSPYVAGTGSNSPLHF. The CDR3 DNA is TGTGCCAGCAGTCCTTATGTAGCCGGGACAGGGAGCAATTCACCCCTCCACTTT.

The chain couples TRBV11-2 to TRBJ2-2, with D tentatively TRBD1 (5 bases). The CDR3 has 17 residues. V was trimmed by 5 bases and J by 4 bases, leaving 20 bases between them. Germline CDR1 and CDR2: SGHAT and FQNNGV. CDR3 nucleotides: TGTGCCAGCAGCCCCGGGTGGGGCGTCGACGGCACCGGGGAGCTGTTTTTT. Translated: CASSPGWGVDGTGELFF.

This clonotype was found once. This chain links TRBV7-6 with TRBJ2-3; 9 positions match TRBD2. Losses at the gene ends were 1 base for V and 7 bases for J; bases not matched to a gene: 9. CDR1 and CDR2 from the germline V gene are SGHVS and FNYEAQ. The CDR3 loop spans 16 amino acids. This chain's CDR3 is CASSLGAGGPPYTQYF. CDR3 nucleotide sequence: TGTGCCAGCAGCTTAGGGGCGGGGGGGCCACCTTATACGCAGTATTTT.

This chain uses TRBV10-3 with TRBJ1-2; tentative D call: TRBD1 (5 bases). CDR1 is ENHRY and CDR2 is SYGVKD in the germline V gene. The CDR3 has 13 residues. Trimming shortened V by 4 bases and J by 8 bases, and 14 bases separated the two germline ends. CDR3 DNA: TGTGCCATCAGTGGGGGCCCTTCATACGGCTACACCTTC. Protein product: CAISGGPSYGYTF.